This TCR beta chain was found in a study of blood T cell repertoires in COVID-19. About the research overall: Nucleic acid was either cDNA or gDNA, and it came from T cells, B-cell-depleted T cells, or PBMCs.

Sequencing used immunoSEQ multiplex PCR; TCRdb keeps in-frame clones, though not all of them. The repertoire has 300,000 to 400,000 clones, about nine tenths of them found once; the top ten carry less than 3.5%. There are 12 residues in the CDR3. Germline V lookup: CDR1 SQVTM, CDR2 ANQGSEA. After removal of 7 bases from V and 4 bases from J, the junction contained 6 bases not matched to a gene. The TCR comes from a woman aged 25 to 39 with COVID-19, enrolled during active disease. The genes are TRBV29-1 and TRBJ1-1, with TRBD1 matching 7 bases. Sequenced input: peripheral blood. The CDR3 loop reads CSARTGSTEAFF. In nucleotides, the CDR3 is TGCAGCGCCCGGACAGGCTCCACTGAAGCTTTCTTT.